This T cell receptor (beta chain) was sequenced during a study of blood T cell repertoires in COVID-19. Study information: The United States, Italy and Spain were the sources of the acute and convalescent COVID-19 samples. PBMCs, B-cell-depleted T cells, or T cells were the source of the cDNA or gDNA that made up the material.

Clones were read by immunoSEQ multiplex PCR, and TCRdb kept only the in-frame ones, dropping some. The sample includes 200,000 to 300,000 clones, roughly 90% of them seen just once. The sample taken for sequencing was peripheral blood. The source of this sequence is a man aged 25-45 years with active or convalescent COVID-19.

CDR3 loop: CSVGRGLSTEAFF. CDR3 bases: TGCAGCGTTGGCAGGGGGCTATCCACTGAAGCTTTCTTT. This chain uses TRBV29-1 with TRBJ1-1; 8 bases match TRBD1. Germline V gene data show CDR1 as SQVTM and CDR2 as ANQGSEA. This CDR3 is 13 amino acids long. Germline trimming cut 4 bases from V and 4 bases from J; bases unmatched to any gene: 5.